Here is one T cell receptor (beta chain) with its context. Original handling: For nucleated cells, counts were estimated from reference gene primer amplification. Method: immunoSEQ multiplex PCR; TCRdb's copy keeps in-frame clones and lacks some. The DNA was the basis for D and trimming; V, J and clone size are from that table. The sample gives 300,000 or so clones, about 86% of which show up once; roughly 1.1% is in the top ten. The data were obtained in a study of blood T cell repertoires in COVID-19. Study background: Samples of COVID-19 (acute and convalescent) were obtained from the United States, Italy and Spain. T cells, B-cell-depleted T cells, or PBMCs supplied cDNA or gDNA.

V was clipped by 1 base and J by 7 bases, with 13 bases between them. CDR1 is SEHNR, CDR2 FQNEAQ, per germline (reference sequence). The CDR3 has 14 residues. This rearrangement joins TRBV7-9 to TRBJ1-2; D is unresolved. The source material was peripheral blood. This receptor was identified in a woman aged 45-59 years with acute or convalescent COVID-19. CDR3 in DNA: TGTGCCAGCAGCTTAGGGGGTGGAGGGAGTGGCTACACCTTC. This codes for CASSLGGGGSGYTF.